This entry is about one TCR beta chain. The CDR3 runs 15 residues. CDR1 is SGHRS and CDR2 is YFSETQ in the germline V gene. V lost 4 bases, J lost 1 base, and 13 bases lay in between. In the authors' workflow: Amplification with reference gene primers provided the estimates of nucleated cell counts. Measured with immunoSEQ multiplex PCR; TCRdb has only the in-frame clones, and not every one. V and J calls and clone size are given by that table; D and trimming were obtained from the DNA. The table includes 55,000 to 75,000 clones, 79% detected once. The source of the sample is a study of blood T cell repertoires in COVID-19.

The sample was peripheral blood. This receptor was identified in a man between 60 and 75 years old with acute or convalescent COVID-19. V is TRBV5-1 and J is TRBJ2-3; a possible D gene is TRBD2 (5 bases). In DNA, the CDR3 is TGCGCCAGCAGCCCCCACGGGGAAGGCACAGATACGCAGTATTTT. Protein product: CASSPHGEGTDTQYF. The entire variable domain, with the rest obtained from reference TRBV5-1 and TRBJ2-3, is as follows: KAGVTQTPRYLIKTRGQQVTLSCSPISGHRSVSWYQQTPGQGLQFLFEYFSETQRNKGNFPGRFSGRQFSNSRSEMNVSTLELGDSALYLCASSPHGEGTDTQYFGPGTRLTVL.